This T cell receptor beta chain was sequenced during a study of shared clonotypes between healthy human individuals. On the study more broadly: The cohort had a couple of women and a few men, ages 18 to 49.

The assay was run at deep level. The authors ran unsorted PBMC replicate PCRs on around 320 ng DNA, about 30,000 T cell genomes. Per the authors' pipeline: In the immunoSEQ data, sequences were junction-only and lacked quality scores, so filtering differed. Libraries were prepared by immunoSEQ multiplex PCR; TCRdb keeps only in-frame clonotypes and omits some of them. The V and J calls and clone size were taken over from that table, and D and trimming were inferred from the DNA. The repertoire holds approximately 460,000 clones, with roughly three quarters as singletons. The sequence was obtained from a woman aged 40 to 55 in good health. Some clones in this sample may be carry-over from other donors' samples. The specimen was PBMCs.

CDR3 amino acids: CATSRDYPGETSTDTQYF. CDR3 nucleotide sequence: TGTGCCACCAGCAGAGATTATCCCGGCGAGACTAGCACAGATACGCAGTATTTT. The V gene is TRBV15, the J gene TRBJ2-3, with D uncertain. Trimming took 0 bases from V and 0 from J, leaving 16 bases between them. The V gene's germline CDR1 is LNHNV and CDR2 YYDKDF (reference sequence). The CDR3 runs to 18 residues.